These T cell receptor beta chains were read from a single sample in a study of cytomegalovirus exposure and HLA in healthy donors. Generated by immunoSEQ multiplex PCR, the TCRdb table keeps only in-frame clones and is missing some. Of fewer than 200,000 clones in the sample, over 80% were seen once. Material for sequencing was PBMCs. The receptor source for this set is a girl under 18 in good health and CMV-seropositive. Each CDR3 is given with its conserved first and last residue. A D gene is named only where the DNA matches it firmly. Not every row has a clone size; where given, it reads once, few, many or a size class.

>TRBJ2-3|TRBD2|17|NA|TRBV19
CASSLGLAGGRSDTQYF
TGTGCCAGTAGCTTAGGACTAGCGGGGGGTCGATCAGATACGCAGTATTTT
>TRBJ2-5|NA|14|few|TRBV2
CASSIRGNQETQYF
TGTGCCAGTAGTATTAGGGGGAACCAAGAGACCCAGTACTTC
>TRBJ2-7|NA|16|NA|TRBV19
CASSRTGTTPTYEQYF
TGTGCCAGTAGTAGAACCGGGACAACACCAACCTACGAGCAGTACTTC
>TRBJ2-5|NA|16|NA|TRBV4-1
CASSPRGLGGQETQYF
TGCGCCAGCAGCCCACGGGGCTTGGGGGGCCAAGAGACCCAGTACTTC
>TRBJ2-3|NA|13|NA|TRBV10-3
CAISGRLADTQYF
TGTGCCATCAGCGGGAGACTAGCAGATACGCAGTATTTT
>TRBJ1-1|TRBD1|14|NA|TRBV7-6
CASSRYQGVAEAFF
TGTGCCAGCAGCAGATATCAGGGGGTTGCTGAAGCTTTCTTT
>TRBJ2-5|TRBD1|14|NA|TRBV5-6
CASALQGRKETQYF
TGTGCCAGCGCCCTACAGGGGCGAAAAGAGACCCAGTACTTC
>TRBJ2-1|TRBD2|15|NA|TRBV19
CASSIISGRNNEQFF
TGTGCCAGTAGTATCATTAGCGGGAGGAACAATGAGCAGTTCTTC
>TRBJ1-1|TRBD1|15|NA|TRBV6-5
CASSPHRQGAPEAFF
TGTGCCAGCAGTCCCCACCGACAGGGGGCTCCTGAAGCTTTCTTT
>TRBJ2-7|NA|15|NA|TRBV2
CASSESRSLSYEQYF
TGTGCCAGCAGTGAGTCCAGGTCCCTCTCCTACGAGCAGTACTTC
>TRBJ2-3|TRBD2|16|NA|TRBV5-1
CASSFGSGGGTDTQYF
TGCGCCAGCAGCTTTGGTAGCGGGGGGGGCACAGATACGCAGTATTTT
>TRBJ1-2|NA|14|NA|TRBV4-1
CASSQSGALYGYTF
TGCGCCAGCAGCCAAAGTGGGGCACTCTATGGCTACACCTTC
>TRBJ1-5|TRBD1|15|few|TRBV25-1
CASSAGTGKGQPQHF
TGTGCCAGCAGTGCCGGGACAGGGAAAGGTCAGCCCCAGCATTTT
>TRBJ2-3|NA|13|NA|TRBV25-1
CASSEISTDTQYF
TGTGCCAGCAGTGAAATAAGCACAGATACGCAGTATTTT
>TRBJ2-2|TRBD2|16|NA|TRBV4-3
CASSQVRGGQDGELFF
TGCGCCAGCAGCCAAGTTCGGGGGGGGCAGGACGGGGAGCTGTTTTTT
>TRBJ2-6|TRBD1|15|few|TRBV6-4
CASSDQGAGANVLTF
TGTGCCAGCAGTGACCAGGGGGCTGGGGCCAACGTCCTGACTTTC
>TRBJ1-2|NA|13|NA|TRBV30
CAWSVTGTYGYTF
TGTGCCTGGAGTGTAACAGGCACCTATGGCTACACCTTC
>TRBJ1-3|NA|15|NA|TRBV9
CASSPPGANGNTIYF
TGTGCCAGCAGCCCCCCAGGGGCAAATGGAAACACCATATATTTT
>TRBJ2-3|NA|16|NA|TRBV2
CASRATRLRYTDTQYF
TGTGCCAGCAGAGCCACCCGACTGCGATACACAGATACGCAGTATTTT
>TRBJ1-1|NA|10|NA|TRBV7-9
CASSYNEAFF
TGTGCCAGCAGCTACAATGAAGCTTTCTTT
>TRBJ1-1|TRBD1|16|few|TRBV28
CASSLGQGIMNTEAFF
TGTGCCAGCAGTCTAGGACAGGGGATCATGAACACTGAAGCTTTCTTT
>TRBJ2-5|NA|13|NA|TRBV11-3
CASSLSGWETQYF
TGTGCCAGCAGCTTGTCGGGTTGGGAGACCCAGTACTTC
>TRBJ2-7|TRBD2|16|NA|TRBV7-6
CASSLDLAGGGYEQYF
TGTGCCAGCAGCTTAGACCTAGCGGGAGGGGGGTACGAGCAGTACTTC
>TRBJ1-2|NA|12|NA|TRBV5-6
CASSIREHGYTF
TGTGCCAGCAGCATCCGGGAACATGGCTACACCTTC
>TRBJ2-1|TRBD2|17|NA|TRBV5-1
CASSLRGSGRARDEQFF
TGCGCCAGCAGCTTGCGGGGTAGCGGGAGGGCCCGGGATGAGCAGTTCTTC
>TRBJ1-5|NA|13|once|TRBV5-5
CASSPFPNQPQHF
TGTGCCAGCAGCCCGTTTCCCAATCAGCCCCAGCATTTT
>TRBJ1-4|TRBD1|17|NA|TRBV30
CVGQAPDGQVGNEKLFF
TGTGTCGGACAAGCTCCTGATGGACAGGTCGGAAATGAAAAACTGTTTTTT
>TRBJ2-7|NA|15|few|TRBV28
CASSPPGVKVYEQYF
TGTGCCAGCAGCCCCCCCGGAGTCAAAGTCTACGAGCAGTACTTC
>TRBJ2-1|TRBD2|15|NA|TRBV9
CASSLTAGAYNEQFF
TGTGCCAGCAGTCTTACAGCGGGGGCCTACAATGAGCAGTTCTTC
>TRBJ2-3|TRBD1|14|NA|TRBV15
CATSRTGGIDTQYF
TGTGCCACCAGCAGGACAGGGGGAATAGATACGCAGTATTTT
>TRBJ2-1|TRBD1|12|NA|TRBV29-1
CSENRGDNEQFF
TGCAGCGAAAACAGGGGCGACAATGAGCAGTTCTTC
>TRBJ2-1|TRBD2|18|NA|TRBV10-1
CASSESGLAGALGNEQFF
TGCGCCAGCAGTGAGTCGGGTCTAGCGGGGGCCTTAGGGAATGAGCAGTTCTTC
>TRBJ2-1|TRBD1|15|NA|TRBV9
CASSVGTGSLNEQFF
TGTGCCAGCAGCGTCGGGACAGGGTCCTTGAATGAGCAGTTCTTC
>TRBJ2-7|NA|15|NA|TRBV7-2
CASSPRLSDSYEQYF
TGTGCCAGCAGCCCGCGATTAAGCGACTCCTACGAGCAGTACTTC
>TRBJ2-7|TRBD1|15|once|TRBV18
CASKRGGVVMNEQYF
TGTGCCAGCAAACGAGGGGGCGTCGTGATGAACGAGCAGTACTTC
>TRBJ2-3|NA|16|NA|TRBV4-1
CASSQDPAGVADTQYF
TGCGCCAGCAGCCAAGACCCGGCAGGGGTGGCAGATACGCAGTATTTT
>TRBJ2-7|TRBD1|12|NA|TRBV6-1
CASRGTGREQYF
TGTGCCAGCAGGGGGACAGGGCGAGAGCAGTACTTC
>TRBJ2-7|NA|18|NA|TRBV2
CASSEGRAGTPDPLEQYF
TGTGCCAGCAGTGAAGGGCGGGCGGGGACGCCGGACCCCCTCGAGCAGTACTTC
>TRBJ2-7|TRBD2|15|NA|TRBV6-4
CASSQASGGSYEQYF
TGTGCCAGCAGCCAAGCTAGCGGGGGGAGTTACGAGCAGTACTTC
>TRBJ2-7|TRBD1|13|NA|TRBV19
CASSLGQTYEQYF
TGTGCCAGTAGCTTGGGACAGACCTACGAGCAGTACTTC
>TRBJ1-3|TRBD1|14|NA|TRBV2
CASKRQGSGNTIYF
TGTGCCAGCAAGCGACAGGGCTCTGGAAACACCATATATTTT
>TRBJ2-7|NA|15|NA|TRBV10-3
CAISVATGRIHEQYF
TGTGCCATCAGTGTCGCGACGGGGAGGATCCACGAGCAGTACTTC
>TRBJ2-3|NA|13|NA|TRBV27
CASISFFTDTQYF
TGTGCCAGCATTTCCTTCTTCACAGATACGCAGTATTTT
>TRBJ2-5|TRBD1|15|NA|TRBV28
CASSLWDREGETQYF
TGTGCCAGCAGTTTGTGGGACAGGGAAGGAGAGACCCAGTACTTC
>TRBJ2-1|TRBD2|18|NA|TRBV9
CASSVDPSGRGGYNEQFF
TGTGCCAGCAGCGTAGATCCTAGCGGGAGGGGGGGTTACAATGAGCAGTTCTTC
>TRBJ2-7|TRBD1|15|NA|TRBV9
CASSQDDTGVYEQYF
TGTGCCAGCAGCCAAGACGATACAGGGGTGTACGAGCAGTACTTC
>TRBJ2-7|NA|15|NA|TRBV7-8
CASSLGLSRSYEQYF
TGTGCCAGCAGCTTAGGCTTAAGCCGTTCCTACGAGCAGTACTTC
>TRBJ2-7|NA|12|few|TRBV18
CASSLIGREQYF
TGTGCCAGCTCACTAATTGGGCGCGAGCAGTACTTC
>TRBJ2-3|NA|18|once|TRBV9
CASSVGWRGTSLSDTQYF
TGTGCCAGCAGCGTAGGATGGCGAGGCACTAGCTTGTCAGATACGCAGTATTTT
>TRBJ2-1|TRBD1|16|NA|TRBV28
CASSLAPGGSNNEQFF
TGTGCCAGCAGTTTGGCGCCAGGGGGCTCCAACAATGAGCAGTTCTTC
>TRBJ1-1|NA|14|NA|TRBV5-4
CASSLLEYGTEAFF
TGTGCCAGCAGCTTGTTAGAATATGGCACTGAAGCTTTCTTT
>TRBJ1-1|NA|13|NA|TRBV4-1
CASSQDSGTRAFF
TGCGCCAGCAGCCAAGATTCGGGGACACGGGCTTTCTTT
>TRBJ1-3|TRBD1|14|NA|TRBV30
CAWNQGALGNTIYF
TGTGCCTGGAATCAGGGGGCGCTTGGAAACACCATATATTTT
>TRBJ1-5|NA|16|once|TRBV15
CATRETSGVSNQPQHF
TGTGCCACCAGAGAGACTTCAGGGGTTAGCAATCAGCCCCAGCATTTT
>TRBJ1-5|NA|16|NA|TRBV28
CASSAWTVPSNQPQHF
TGTGCCAGCAGTGCCTGGACAGTCCCTAGCAATCAGCCCCAGCATTTT